This TCR beta chain was sequenced during a study of human T cells and chemical hapten exposure. At the level of the study: Upper-back patches of 0.01% DPC were read at 6 days.

At least ten counts were recorded for this clonotype. In the authors' methods: Sampled TCR counts reached a median of roughly 100,000 per sample, with values ranging from 23,224 to 690,600. TCRdb reprocessed the RACE reads via MiXCR and lists one record per CDR3 protein. The V and J calls here are based on TCRdb, not the publication. The sample has 60,000 to 70,000 distinct CDR3 sequences, roughly 9.8% seen once. The sample's time point: pre-sensitization, week 0. Treatment defined: therapeutic diphenylcyclopropenone sensitization with weekly scalp DPC. The CDR3 has 14 amino acids. From germline, CDR1 is SGHRS and CDR2 YFSETQ. Trimming took off 3 bases at V and 5 bases at J, with 11 bases between the two ends.

The rearrangement uses TRBV5-1 and TRBJ2-2, with D hard to call. The specimen was whole blood, collected in connection with sensitization to the hapten diphenylcyclopropenone (DPC). This clonotype was obtained from a woman aged 50 to 65 with alopecia areata. Some clones in this sample may be carry-over from other donors' samples. The CDR3 nucleotides read TGCGCCAGCAGCTCAGGACCTTTGACCGGGGAGCTGTTTTTT. Encoded protein: CASSSGPLTGELFF.